This T cell receptor beta chain derives from a study of T cell repertoires in cytomegalovirus infection. TCRdb called the reads again in MiXCR, with one record for every CDR3 protein. The sample yields some 180,000 distinct CDR3 sequences, roughly 9.8% seen once. Study-wide points: Pooled public TCR beta family frequency picked out CMV carriers with the relevant HLA.

Points on this clonotype: Its antigen is still unknown.

V was clipped by 3 bases and J by 0 bases, with 9 bases between them. CDR3 length: 15 residues. In germline, CDR1 is MRHNA, CDR2 SNTAGT. The TCR originated in a human donor in good health (CMV status not recorded). Some clones in this sample may be carry-over from other donors' samples. Input material: PBMCs. The chain recombines TRBV6-4 with TRBJ2-1; D perhaps matches TRBD1 (5 bases). The CDR3 here is CASSEDISSYNEQFF. DNA for the CDR3: TGTGCCAGCAGTGAGGACATTAGCTCCTACAATGAGCAGTTCTTC.